A single sample gave rise to the 18 T cell receptor beta chains below, sequenced in a study of blood T cells in healthy people across ages. With a J-beta primer mix and a sample-barcoded 5' primer, a second PCR ran about 6 to 11 cycles. MiXCR, applied by TCRdb to the 5' RACE reads, yields one record per CDR3 protein. The data contain about 1 million distinct CDR3 sequences, 35% to 50% of them singletons. Specimen: blood. The receptors come from a woman aged 55-69 years in good health.

The rearrangement links TRBV5-6 to TRBJ2-4; tentatively, D is TRBD1 or TRBD2 (5 bases each). The CDR3 runs 16 residues. Trimming removed 2 bases at V and 1 base at J, with 13 bases between. Germline V CDR1 and CDR2: SGHDT, YYEEEE. The CDR3 loop is CASSFSGTGAKNIQYF. CDR3 DNA: TGTGCCAGCAGCTTTTCTGGGACGGGTGCCAAAAACATTCAGTACTTC.

The chain links TRBV29-1 to TRBJ1-4; D is unclear. Trimming left V 4 bases short and J 1 base short, with 10 bases between. This CDR3 contains 14 residues. Germline CDR1 SQVTM, CDR2 ANQGSEA. CDR3 in DNA: TGCAGCGTTGTAGGGAAAGGAACTAATGAAAAACTGTTTTTT. The encoded protein is CSVVGKGTNEKLFF.

This chain connects TRBV7-9 to TRBJ1-4; 9 bases align to TRBD1. With V trimmed by 5 bases and J by 6 bases, 4 bases remained unmatched. The CDR3 sequence is 14 residues long. The germline CDR1 and CDR2 sequences are SEHNR and FQNEAQ (reference sequence). The CDR3: CASSPGQGYEKLFF. The CDR3 coding sequence is TGTGCCAGCAGCCCGGGACAGGGCTATGAAAAACTGTTTTTT.

There are a few counts of this clonotype. The V call is TRBV20-1, the J call TRBJ2-7; TRBD2 matches at 8 bases. J lost 0 bases, V lost 3 bases, and 4 bases had no gene match. The CDR3 sequence is 14 residues long. Germline V lookup: CDR1 DFQATT, CDR2 SNEGSKA (reference sequence). In DNA, the CDR3 is TGCAGTGCTAGCTTAGCGGGATCCTCCTACGAGCAGTACTTC. This translates into CSASLAGSSYEQYF.

This sequence joins TRBV27 and TRBJ2-7; 8 bases line up with TRBD2. TRBJ2-4 matches the DNA end more closely, so the J call is doubtful. CDR1 and CDR2 (germline): MNHEY, SMNVEV (reference sequence). This CDR3 has 14 amino acids. CDR3 nucleotide sequence: TGTGCCAGCAGTGCGGGGGGCGTCAAAAACATTCAGTACTTC. Protein sequence: CASSAGGVKNIQYF.

This clonotype has a handful of counts. This rearrangement joins TRBV9 to TRBJ2-1, with D possibly being TRBD1 (6 bases). Germline assignment: CDR1 SGDLS and CDR2 YYNGEE. Trimming left V 4 bases short and J 4 bases short, with 15 bases between. The CDR3 is 15 amino acids. The CDR3 DNA sequence: TGTGCCAGCAGCATACAGGGTTCGCTTTACAATGAGCAGTTCTTC. Amino acid sequence: CASSIQGSLYNEQFF.

With respect to this clonotype: One end of the junction varies from germline; a read error may be responsible. The chain combines TRBV5-1 with TRBJ2-7; 8 positions match TRBD1. This CDR3 comprises 16 residues. The germline CDR1 and CDR2 sequences are SGHRS and YFSETQ. The CDR3 reads CASSLGVGQALYEQYF. The DNA for the CDR3 is TGCGCCAGCAGTTTGGGGGTGGGACAGGCCCTCTACGAGCAGTACTTC.

J is TRBJ2-5 and V is TRBV27, with 12 bases matching TRBD1. The end of the DNA aligns better with TRBJ2-7, so the J call may be wrong. Per the germline V gene, CDR1 is MNHEY and CDR2 is SMNVEV (reference sequence). The CDR3 is 16 amino acids. CDR3 in amino acids: CASSLYGTGGFYEQYF. CDR3 DNA: TGTGCCAGCAGTTTATACGGGACAGGGGGCTTTTACGAGCAGTACTTC.

The rearrangement joins TRBV10-3 to TRBJ2-5; 12 bases are a match to TRBD2. The germline V gene encodes CDR1 ENHRY and CDR2 SYGVKD. J lost 11 bases, V lost 2 bases, and 6 bases had no gene match. This CDR3 is built from 14 residues. Written as DNA, the CDR3 is TGTGCCATCAGTGAGGCATCTAGCGGGAGGGAGCAGTACTTC. Translated: CAISEASSGREQYF.

This sequence joins TRBV27 and TRBJ2-4; a possible D gene is TRBD2 (5 bases). CDR1 is MNHEY and CDR2 is SMNVEV in the germline V gene (reference sequence). Trimming took 3 bases from V and 1 from J, leaving 13 bases between them. The CDR3 has 16 residues. CDR3 in amino acids: CASSFQEASAKNIQYF. The CDR3 DNA reads as TGTGCCAGCAGTTTTCAGGAGGCCTCCGCCAAAAACATTCAGTACTTC.

To note about this clonotype: A much larger clone lies one base from this, so it may be a read error. The chain has TRBV7-9 and TRBJ1-2, with a possible D match to TRBD1 (5 bases). The CDR3 extends over 14 amino acids. Germline CDR1 reads SEHNR; CDR2 reads FQNEAQ (reference sequence). V lost 3 bases, J lost 6 bases, and 14 bases lay in between. CDR3 DNA sequence: TGTGCCAGCAGCTTCGAGGGGTCTGGCGATGGCTACACCTTC. It codes for CASSFEGSGDGYTF.

V is TRBV20-1 and J is TRBJ2-1; TRBD2 matches at 9 bases. The germline V gene encodes CDR1 DFQATT and CDR2 SNEGSKA (reference sequence). J gave up 8 bases and V 5 bases, and 10 bases lay outside the gene matches. The CDR3 length is 14 residues. CDR3 sequence reads: CSAGSGRLRDEQFF. DNA for the CDR3: TGCAGTGCTGGAAGCGGGAGGCTCCGAGATGAGCAGTTCTTC.

The chain recombines TRBV20-1 with TRBJ2-1, with 7 bases lining up with TRBD1. CDR1 DFQATT and CDR2 SNEGSKA come from the germline V gene (reference sequence). This CDR3 is built from 17 residues. J was trimmed by 1 base and V by 0 bases; bases with no gene match: 9. CDR3 protein: CSARDRNTGVSYNEQFF. CDR3 bases: TGCAGTGCTAGAGATCGGAATACAGGGGTTTCCTACAATGAGCAGTTCTTC.

V usage is TRBV10-3 and J usage is TRBJ2-1; 7 positions match TRBD2. This CDR3 comprises 14 residues. The V gene's germline CDR1 is ENHRY and CDR2 SYGVKD. The J segment lost 5 bases and the V segment lost 2 bases, leaving 3 bases of the junction unmatched. CDR3 nucleotide sequence: TGTGCCATCAGTGAGCCGGGACTAAACAATGAGCAGTTCTTC. Its protein product is CAISEPGLNNEQFF.

The J gene is TRBJ2-3, the V gene TRBV10-3, with 7 positions matching TRBD2. CDR1 is ENHRY and CDR2 is SYGVKD in the germline V gene. The CDR3 has 15 amino acids. After removal of 3 bases from V and 7 bases from J, the junction contained 10 bases not matched to a gene. The CDR3 protein is CAISDLSGVTHTQYF. The CDR3 region has the DNA TGTGCCATCAGTGATTTAAGCGGGGTCACGCATACGCAGTATTTT.

This chain uses TRBV6-1 with TRBJ2-7; the match to TRBD2 covers 13 bases. Germline V gene sequence: CDR1 MNHNS, CDR2 SASEGT. CDR3 size: 17 residues. V was clipped by 5 bases and J by 4 bases; unmatched bases: 11. CDR3 sequence (DNA): TGTGCCAGCAGTCCCCCCGGACTAGCGGGAGATAGGTACGAGCAGTACTTC. It specifies CASSPPGLAGDRYEQYF.

The rearrangement links TRBV19 to TRBJ2-5, with a possible D match to TRBD2 (7 bases). CDR1 is LNHDA and CDR2 is SQIVND in the germline V gene (reference sequence). The CDR3 has 14 amino acids. Trimming removed 6 bases from V and 4 bases from J, with 15 bases in between. CDR3 residues: CASSTGRDRETQYF. The CDR3 DNA sequence: TGTGCCAGTAGCACAGGGAGGGACCGAGAGACCCAGTACTTC.

This chain joins TRBV13 and TRBJ2-5, with 7 bases matching TRBD2. V shed 1 base, J shed 6 bases, and the junction held 8 bases outside the gene matches. The length of the CDR3 is 15 residues. CDR1 is PRHDT and CDR2 is FYEKMQ in the germline V gene (reference sequence). The CDR3 DNA reads as TGTGCCAGCAGCTTAGAATCGGGGGGTACACAGACCCAGTACTTC. Its translation: CASSLESGGTQTQYF.